These 9 T cell receptor beta chains share one sample of origin, sequenced in a study of cytomegalovirus exposure and HLA in healthy donors. In the PCR, 60 Vbeta and 13 Jbeta primers were used. Profiling relied on immunoSEQ multiplex PCR, and the TCRdb table lists in-frame clones only, not all of them. The sample lists approximately 130,000 clones, over 65% seen once, with roughly 6.3% in the top ten. Sequenced input: PBMCs. These receptors all stem from a woman between 40 and 50 years old in good health and CMV-seronegative.

The genes are TRBV4-1 and TRBJ2-3, with D possibly being TRBD2 (7 bases). The CDR3 is 19 residues long. The germline gives CDR1 MGHRA, CDR2 YSYEKL. Deletions cut 0 bases from V and 0 bases from J, with 19 bases between. CDR3 residues: CASSQDTGAGGFSTDTQYF. DNA of the CDR3: TGCGCCAGCAGCCAAGATACGGGGGCCGGGGGGTTCAGCACAGATACGCAGTATTTT.

This clone was picked up one time. The chain carries TRBV28 and TRBJ2-7; 8 nucleotides match TRBD2. Germline lookup yields CDR1 MDHEN and CDR2 SYDVKM. This CDR3 has 12 residues. V was clipped by 9 bases and J by 3 bases; unmatched bases: 4. The CDR3 sequence: CASGLAFYEQYF. Here the CDR3 DNA reads TGTGCCAGTGGACTAGCTTTCTACGAGCAGTACTTC.

This rearrangement joins TRBV11-2 to TRBJ2-1; D unclear. This CDR3 region has 14 residues. From germline, CDR1 is SGHAT and CDR2 FQNNGV. V dropped 5 bases and J dropped 7 bases, with 15 bases sitting between them. CDR3 residues: CASSPSGGLNEQFF. DNA for the CDR3: TGTGCCAGCAGCCCCTCAGGTGGGTTGAATGAGCAGTTCTTC.

This chain uses TRBV11-2 with TRBJ2-2; the D gene is possibly TRBD2 (6 bases). Trimming took 3 bases from V and 5 from J, leaving 22 bases between them. Per germline, CDR1 SGHAT and CDR2 FQNNGV. The CDR3 totals 18 residues. The CDR3 spells CASSFRSLAQRSTGELFF. Written as DNA, the CDR3 is TGTGCCAGCAGCTTCCGTTCACTAGCCCAGAGAAGTACCGGGGAGCTGTTTTTT.

The chain carries TRBV7-2 and TRBJ2-3; a possible D gene is TRBD2 (5 bases). The V end lost 2 bases, the J end lost 1 base, and 10 bases lay between the germline ends. This CDR3 contains 15 residues. Germline V gene data show CDR1 as SGHTA and CDR2 as FQGNSA. The CDR3 spells CASSLPTGGTDTQYF. CDR3 nucleotides: TGTGCCAGCAGCTTACCAACCGGGGGCACAGATACGCAGTATTTT.

The CDR3 protein is CASSHRRLADAGDTQYF. The CDR3 DNA is TGTGCCAGTAGTCATCGTCGGTTAGCGGACGCTGGAGATACGCAGTATTTT. V gene TRBV19 combines with J gene TRBJ2-3, with D possibly TRBD2 on 6 matching bases. Between the trimmed V and J ends, which lost 5 bases and 5 bases, there was a span of 23 bases. The CDR3 contains 17 residues. CDR1 is LNHDA, CDR2 SQIVND, per germline (reference sequence).

The gene calls are TRBV11-3 and TRBJ2-2, with 8 bases lining up with TRBD2. The CDR3 runs 16 residues. The V gene's germline CDR1 is SGHNT and CDR2 YENEEA. The junction had 9 bases not matched to a gene; V was cut back by 4 bases and J by 5 bases. CDR3 in DNA: TGTGCCAGCAGCTGGAGTCTAGGCGGGGGGACCGGGGAGCTGTTTTTT. It yields the protein CASSWSLGGGTGELFF. The full variable domain, completed using reference TRBV11-3 and TRBJ2-2, is EAGVVQSPRYKIIEKKQPVAFWCNPISGHNTLYWYLQNLGQGPELLIRYENEEAVDDSQLPKDRFSAERLKGVDSTLKIQPAELGDSAVYLCASSWSLGGGTGELFFGEGSRLTVL.

This rearrangement joins TRBV19 to TRBJ2-7, with TRBD2 as a possible D gene (6 bases). CDR1 and CDR2 (germline): LNHDA, SQIVND (reference sequence). The V gene lost 6 bases and the J gene lost 2 bases, with 14 bases spanning the gap. The CDR3 contains 14 residues. As DNA, the CDR3 is TGTGCCAGTAGCCCTATGGGGGGTCCCTACGAGCAGTACTTC. Translating it yields CASSPMGGPYEQYF. Supplemented by reference TRBV19 and TRBJ2-7, the full variable domain reads DGGITQSPKYLFRKEGQNVTLSCEQNLNHDAMYWYRQDPGQGLRLIYYSQIVNDFQKGDIAEGYSVSREKKESFPLTVTSAQKNPTAFYLCASSPMGGPYEQYFGPGTRLTVT.

The rearrangement joins TRBV5-6 to TRBJ2-3, with 12 bases fitting TRBD2. Germline V gives CDR1 SGHDT, CDR2 YYEEEE. Germline trimming cut 7 bases from V and 2 bases from J; bases unmatched to any gene: 11. CDR3 size: 17 residues. The CDR3 DNA sequence: TGTGCCAGCCGTCTGCGGCTAGCGGGAGGGATCACAGATACGCAGTATTTT. This sequence encodes CASRLRLAGGITDTQYF.